This TCR beta chain was documented in a study of blood T cells in healthy people across ages. PCR was performed a second time for 7 to 11 cycles using a sample-barcoded 5' primer and a J-beta primer mix. MiXCR was run by TCRdb on the 5' RACE reads, yielding one entry per CDR3 protein. The table has about 930,000 distinct CDR3 sequences, almost 30% seen once. A few counts support this clonotype. V lost 2 bases, J lost 0 bases, and 3 bases stayed unmatched. In germline, CDR1 is MNHEY, CDR2 SVGAGI. The CDR3 length is 15 residues. This sample also appeared in a second study, on T cells of mothers and their children. That paper adds: Each donor was one of three healthy Caucasian mothers or one of their six children.

This receptor was obtained from a woman between 40 and 55 years old in good health. Sequencing was performed on blood. The rearrangement joins TRBV6-5 to TRBJ2-7, with TRBD2 matching 8 bases. CDR3 nucleotide sequence: TGTGCCAGCAGTTACGGGGGACTAGGCTCCTACGAGCAGTACTTC. This encodes CASSYGGLGSYEQYF.